This T cell receptor beta chain derives from a study of human T cells and chemical hapten exposure. Described time point: pre-sensitization, week 0. Treatment denoted: therapeutic diphenylcyclopropenone sensitization with weekly scalp DPC. Study-level results: Alopecia affecting every donor means their immune response may not match healthy people's.

TCRdb ran MiXCR on the RACE reads and lists one entry per CDR3 protein. The sample includes 350,000 to 400,000 distinct CDR3 sequences, 5% to 6.5% of them seen just once. CDR1 MNHNY and CDR2 SVGAGI come from the germline V gene (reference sequence). The V segment lost 7 bases and the J segment 3 bases; nucleotides outside the gene matches: 9. The CDR3 spans 15 residues. At least ten counts were recorded for this clonotype. The antigen remains unidentified. The source was whole blood, collected in connection with sensitization to the hapten diphenylcyclopropenone (DPC). The gene calls are TRBV6-6 and TRBJ1-5, with 7 bases identical to TRBD1. The clonotype comes from a woman between 45 and 60 years old with alopecia areata. Some clones in this sample may be carry-over from other donors' samples. CDR3 sequence reads: CASMPATGSNQPQHF. CDR3 sequence (DNA): TGTGCCAGCATGCCGGCGACAGGGTCCAATCAGCCCCAGCATTTT.